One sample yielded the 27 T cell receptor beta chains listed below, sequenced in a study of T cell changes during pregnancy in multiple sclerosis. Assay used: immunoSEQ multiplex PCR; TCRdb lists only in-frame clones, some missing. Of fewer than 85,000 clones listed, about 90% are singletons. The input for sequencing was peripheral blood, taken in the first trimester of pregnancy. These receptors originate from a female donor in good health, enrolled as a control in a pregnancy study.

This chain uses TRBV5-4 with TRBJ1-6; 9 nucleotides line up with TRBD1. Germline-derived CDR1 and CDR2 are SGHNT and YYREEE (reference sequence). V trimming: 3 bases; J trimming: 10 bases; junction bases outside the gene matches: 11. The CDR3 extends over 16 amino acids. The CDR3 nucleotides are TGTGCCAGCAGCTCGATCCCGGGACAGGGAACCTCACCCCTCCACTTT. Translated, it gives CASSSIPGQGTSPLHF.

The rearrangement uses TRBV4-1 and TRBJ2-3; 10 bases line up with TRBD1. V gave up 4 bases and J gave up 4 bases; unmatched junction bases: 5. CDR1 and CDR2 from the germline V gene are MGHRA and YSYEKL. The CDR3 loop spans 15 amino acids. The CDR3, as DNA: TGCGCCAGCAGCCTAGACAGGGGGCGCGCAGATACGCAGTATTTT. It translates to CASSLDRGRADTQYF.

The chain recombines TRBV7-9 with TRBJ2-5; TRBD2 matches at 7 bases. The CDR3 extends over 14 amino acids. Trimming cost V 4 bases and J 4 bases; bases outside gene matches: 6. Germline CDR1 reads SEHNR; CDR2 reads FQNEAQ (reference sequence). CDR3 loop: CASSSRTGGETQYF. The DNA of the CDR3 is TGTGCCAGCAGCTCCCGGACGGGGGGAGAGACCCAGTACTTC.

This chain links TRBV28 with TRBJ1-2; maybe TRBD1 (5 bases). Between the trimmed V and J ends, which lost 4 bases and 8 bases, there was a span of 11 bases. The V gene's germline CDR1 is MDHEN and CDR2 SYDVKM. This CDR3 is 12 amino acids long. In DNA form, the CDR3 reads TGTGCCAGCAGTTCAGGGATTCGGGGCTACACCTTC. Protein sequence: CASSSGIRGYTF.

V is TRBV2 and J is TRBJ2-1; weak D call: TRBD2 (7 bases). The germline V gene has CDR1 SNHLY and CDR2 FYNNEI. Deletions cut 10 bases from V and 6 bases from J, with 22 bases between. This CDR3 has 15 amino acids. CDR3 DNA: TGTGCCACGGACAGCGGGACGGATCTAGGCAATGAGCAGTTCTTC. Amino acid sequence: CATDSGTDLGNEQFF.

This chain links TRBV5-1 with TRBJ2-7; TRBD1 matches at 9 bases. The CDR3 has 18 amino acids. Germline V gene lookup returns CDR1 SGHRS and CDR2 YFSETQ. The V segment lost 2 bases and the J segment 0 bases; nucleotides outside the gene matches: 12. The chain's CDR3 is CASSFEPLTGGHSYEQYF. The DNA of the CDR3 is TGCGCCAGCAGCTTCGAACCCCTCACAGGGGGCCACTCCTACGAGCAGTACTTC.

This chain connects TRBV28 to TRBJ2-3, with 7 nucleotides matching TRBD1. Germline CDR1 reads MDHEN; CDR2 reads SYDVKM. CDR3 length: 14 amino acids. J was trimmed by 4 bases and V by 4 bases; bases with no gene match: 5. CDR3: CASSSPTGADTQYF. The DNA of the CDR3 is TGTGCCAGCAGTTCCCCCACAGGGGCAGATACGCAGTATTTT.

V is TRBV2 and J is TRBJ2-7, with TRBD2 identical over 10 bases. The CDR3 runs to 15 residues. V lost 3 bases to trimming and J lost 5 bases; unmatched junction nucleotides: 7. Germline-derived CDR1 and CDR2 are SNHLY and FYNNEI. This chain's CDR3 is CASSDELAGVDEQYF. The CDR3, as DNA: TGTGCCAGCAGTGATGAGCTAGCGGGAGTTGACGAGCAGTACTTC.

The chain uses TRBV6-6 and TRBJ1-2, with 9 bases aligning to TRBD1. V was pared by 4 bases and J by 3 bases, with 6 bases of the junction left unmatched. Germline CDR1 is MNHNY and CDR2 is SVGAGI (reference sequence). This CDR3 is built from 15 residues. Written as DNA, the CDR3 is TGTGCCAGCAGTTCCGGGTGGACAGGGGACTATGGCTACACCTTC. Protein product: CASSSGWTGDYGYTF.

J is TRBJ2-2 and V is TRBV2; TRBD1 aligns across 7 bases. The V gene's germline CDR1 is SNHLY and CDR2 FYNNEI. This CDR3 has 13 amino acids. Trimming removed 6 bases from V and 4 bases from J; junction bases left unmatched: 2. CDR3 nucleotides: TGTGCCAGCAGAGGGGACAGCACCGGGGAGCTGTTTTTT. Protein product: CASRGDSTGELFF.

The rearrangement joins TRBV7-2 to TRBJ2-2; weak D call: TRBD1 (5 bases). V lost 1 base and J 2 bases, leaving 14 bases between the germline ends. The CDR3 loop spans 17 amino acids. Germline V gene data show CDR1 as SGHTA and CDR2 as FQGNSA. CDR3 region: CASSLVSRQGNTGELFF. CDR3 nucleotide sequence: TGTGCCAGCAGCTTAGTATCGCGGCAGGGAAACACCGGGGAGCTGTTTTTT.

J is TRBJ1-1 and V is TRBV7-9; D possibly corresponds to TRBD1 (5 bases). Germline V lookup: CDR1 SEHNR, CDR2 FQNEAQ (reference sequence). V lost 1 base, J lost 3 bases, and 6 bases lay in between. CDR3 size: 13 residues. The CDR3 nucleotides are TGTGCCAGCAGCTTAGGGACACACACTGAAGCTTTCTTT. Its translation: CASSLGTHTEAFF.

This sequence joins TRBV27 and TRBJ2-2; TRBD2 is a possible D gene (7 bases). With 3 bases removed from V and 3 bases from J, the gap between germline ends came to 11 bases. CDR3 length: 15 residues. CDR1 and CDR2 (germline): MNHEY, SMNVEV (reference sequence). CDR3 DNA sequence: TGTGCCAGCAGTTTCCGGGGGGCTCACACCGGGGAGCTGTTTTTT. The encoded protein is CASSFRGAHTGELFF.

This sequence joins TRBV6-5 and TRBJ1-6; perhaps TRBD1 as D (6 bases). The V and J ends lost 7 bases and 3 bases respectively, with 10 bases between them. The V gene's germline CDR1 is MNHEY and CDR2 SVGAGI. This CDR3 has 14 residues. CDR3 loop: CASTKGDYNSPLHF. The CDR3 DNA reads TGTGCCAGCACCAAGGGGGACTATAATTCACCCCTCCACTTT.

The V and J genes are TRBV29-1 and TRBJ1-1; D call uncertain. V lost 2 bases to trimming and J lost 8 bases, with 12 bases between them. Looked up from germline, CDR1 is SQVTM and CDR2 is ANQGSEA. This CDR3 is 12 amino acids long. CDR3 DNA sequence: TGCAGCGTTGAAAAAGGACTCCTCGAAGCTTTCTTT. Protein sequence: CSVEKGLLEAFF.

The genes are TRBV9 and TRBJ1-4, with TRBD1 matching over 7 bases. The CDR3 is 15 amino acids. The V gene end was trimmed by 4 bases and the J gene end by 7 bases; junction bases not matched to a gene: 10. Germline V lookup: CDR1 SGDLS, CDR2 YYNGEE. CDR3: CASSPGDRSTEKLFF. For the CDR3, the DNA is TGTGCCAGCAGCCCCGGGGACAGATCAACTGAAAAACTGTTTTTT.

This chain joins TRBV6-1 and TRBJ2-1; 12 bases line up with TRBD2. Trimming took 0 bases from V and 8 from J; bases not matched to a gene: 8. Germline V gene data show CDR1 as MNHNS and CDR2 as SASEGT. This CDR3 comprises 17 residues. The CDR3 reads CASSEALLAGGKDEQFF. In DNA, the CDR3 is TGTGCCAGCAGTGAAGCGCTACTAGCGGGAGGAAAGGATGAGCAGTTCTTC.

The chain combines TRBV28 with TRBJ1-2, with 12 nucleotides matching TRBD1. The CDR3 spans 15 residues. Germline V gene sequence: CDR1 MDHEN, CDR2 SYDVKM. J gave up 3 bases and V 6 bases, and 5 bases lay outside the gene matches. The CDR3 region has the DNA TGTGCCAGCAGGGTCGGGGACAGGGGGCACTATGGCTACACCTTC. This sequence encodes CASRVGDRGHYGYTF.

The CDR3 spells CASSPRDRGTGELFF. In DNA form, the CDR3 reads TGCGCCAGCAGCCCCCGGGACAGGGGTACCGGGGAGCTGTTTTTT. This chain joins TRBV5-1 and TRBJ2-2; 10 bases match TRBD1. Germline lookup yields CDR1 SGHRS and CDR2 YFSETQ. V was clipped by 4 bases and J by 5 bases; unmatched bases: 5. The CDR3 contains 15 residues.

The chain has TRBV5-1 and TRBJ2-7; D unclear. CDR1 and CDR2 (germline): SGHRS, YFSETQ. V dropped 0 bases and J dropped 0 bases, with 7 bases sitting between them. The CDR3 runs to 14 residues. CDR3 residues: CASSLDGNSYEQYF. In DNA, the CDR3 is TGCGCCAGCAGCTTGGACGGTAACTCCTACGAGCAGTACTTC.

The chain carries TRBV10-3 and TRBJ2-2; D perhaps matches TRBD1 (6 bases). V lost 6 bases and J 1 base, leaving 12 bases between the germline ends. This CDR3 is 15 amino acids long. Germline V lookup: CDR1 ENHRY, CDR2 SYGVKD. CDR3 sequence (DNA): TGTGCCATCAGCGGGGACACAAGGAACACCGGGGAGCTGTTTTTT. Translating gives CAISGDTRNTGELFF.

This CDR3 is CASSGVVLAMNNEQFF. The CDR3 coding sequence is TGTGCCAGCAGCGGGGTGGTACTAGCGATGAACAATGAGCAGTTCTTC. This chain uses TRBV5-8 with TRBJ2-1; 7 bases line up with TRBD2. V dropped 4 bases and J dropped 5; count of bases not matched to a gene: 12. The CDR3 has 16 amino acids. The V gene's germline CDR1 is SGHTS and CDR2 YDEGEE.

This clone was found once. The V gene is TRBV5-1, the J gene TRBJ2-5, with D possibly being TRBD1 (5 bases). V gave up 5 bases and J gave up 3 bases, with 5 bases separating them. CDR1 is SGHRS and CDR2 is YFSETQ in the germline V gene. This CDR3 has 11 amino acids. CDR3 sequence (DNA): TGCGCCAGCAGACAGGAAGAGACCCAGTACTTC. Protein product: CASRQEETQYF.

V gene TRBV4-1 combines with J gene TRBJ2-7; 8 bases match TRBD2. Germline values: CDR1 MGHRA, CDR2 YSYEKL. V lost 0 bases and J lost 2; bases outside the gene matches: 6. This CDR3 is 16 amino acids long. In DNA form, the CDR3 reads TGCGCCAGCAGCCAAGATAAAGCGGGAGATCCCTACGAGCAGTACTTC. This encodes CASSQDKAGDPYEQYF.

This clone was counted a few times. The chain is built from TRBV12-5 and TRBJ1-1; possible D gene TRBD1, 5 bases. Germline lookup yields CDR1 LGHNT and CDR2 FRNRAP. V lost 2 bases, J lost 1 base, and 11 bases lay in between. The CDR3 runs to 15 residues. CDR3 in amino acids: CASGLTDTSNTEAFF. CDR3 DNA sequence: TGTGCTAGTGGTTTGACGGACACCTCGAACACTGAAGCTTTCTTT.

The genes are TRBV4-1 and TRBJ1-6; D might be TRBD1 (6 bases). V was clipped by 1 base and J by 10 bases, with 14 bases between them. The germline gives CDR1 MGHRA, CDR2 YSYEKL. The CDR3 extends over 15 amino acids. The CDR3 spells CASSQGQALISPLHF. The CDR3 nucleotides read TGCGCCAGCAGCCAAGGACAGGCACTTATCTCACCCCTCCACTTT.

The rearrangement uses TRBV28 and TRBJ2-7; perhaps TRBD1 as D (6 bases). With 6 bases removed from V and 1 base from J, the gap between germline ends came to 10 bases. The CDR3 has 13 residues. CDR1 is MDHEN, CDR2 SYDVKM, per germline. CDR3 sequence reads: CASRFQGSYEQYF. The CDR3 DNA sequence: TGTGCCAGCAGATTCCAGGGGTCCTACGAGCAGTACTTC.